This entry lists 5 T cell receptor beta chains sequenced from one sample in a study of shared clonotypes between healthy human individuals. Produced via immunoSEQ multiplex PCR; TCRdb's table is partial and in-frame only. The table includes 2 million to 3 million clones, approximately 93% detected once. Material: naive CD4+ T cells from PBMCs. Subset specified: CD45RA+ positively selected. The receptors were gathered from a man aged 18 to 29 in good health. Some clones in this sample may be carry-over from other donors' samples.

The sample holds one count of this clone. The chain combines TRBV6-1 with TRBJ2-1, with 10 bases identical to TRBD2. The trim removed 7 bases at V and 9 bases at J, leaving 9 bases unmatched. The CDR3 runs 14 residues. Germline V gene sequence: CDR1 MNHNS, CDR2 SASEGT. CDR3 bases: TGTGCCAGCATCGGGCTAGCGGGAGTTGGTGAGCAGTTCTTC. Translated: CASIGLAGVGEQFF.

This clone was counted a few times. The chain employs TRBV6-1 and TRBJ2-7; 8 bases agree with TRBD1. This CDR3 has 15 amino acids. Trimming took 7 bases from V and 7 from J; bases not matched to a gene: 15. Germline V gene data show CDR1 as MNHNS and CDR2 as SASEGT. The CDR3 spells CASIEGQAGAREQYF. The DNA for the CDR3 is TGTGCCAGCATCGAGGGACAGGCCGGGGCCCGGGAGCAGTACTTC.

About this clone: Other DNA sequences within the sample encode an identical CDR3. This sequence joins TRBV5-1 and TRBJ2-7, with a weak D call TRBD1 (5 bases). Germline V gene lookup returns CDR1 SGHRS and CDR2 YFSETQ. V lost 0 bases and J lost 6, with 7 bases in between. The CDR3 extends over 12 amino acids. In DNA, the CDR3 is TGCGCCAGCAGCTTGGGGGGCGGCGAGCAGTACTTC. Protein: CASSLGGGEQYF.

The chain combines TRBV2 with TRBJ1-2; 7 bases line up with TRBD1. This CDR3 region has 14 residues. V lost 7 bases, J lost 7 bases, and 12 bases stayed unmatched. Germline V gene sequence: CDR1 SNHLY, CDR2 FYNNEI. The CDR3 spells CASTPGTVPGGYTF. DNA for the CDR3: TGTGCCAGCACCCCCGGGACAGTACCCGGTGGCTACACCTTC.

This sequence joins TRBV18 and TRBJ1-4; 8 positions match TRBD1. J was trimmed by 7 bases and V by 3 bases; bases with no gene match: 4. Germline V lookup: CDR1 KGHSH, CDR2 LQKENI. The CDR3 is 14 residues long. The DNA for the CDR3 is TGTGCCAGCTCACCGACAGGGGATGTTGAAAAACTGTTTTTT. This translates into CASSPTGDVEKLFF.